The clone carrying this T cell receptor beta chain appeared a few times. The antigen is undetermined. This entry is derived from a study of beta chain features in type 1 diabetes. The study, taken as a whole, reports: Type 1 diabetes patients showed a moderate but significant shortening of TCRB CDR3s in all four CD4+ subsets.

One heparinised blood draw averaging around 120 mL was given by each donor. Of the isolated RNA, all was reverse transcribed, and so the sequenced material was expressed TCRB transcripts. Profiled with immunoSEQ multiplex PCR; TCRdb holds only in-frame clones, not every one. The sample has 550,000 to 850,000 clones, under 15% seen once. Germline values: CDR1 SGDLS, CDR2 YYNGEE. The CDR3 totals 14 residues. Unmatched junction bases numbered 6, after V lost 4 bases and J lost 5 bases. The sequence was collected from a man younger than 35 with type 1 diabetes. The chain links TRBV9 to TRBJ2-5; 9 nucleotides line up with TRBD1. Sequencing input: naive CD4+ T cells from blood. The CDR3 region is CASSPGQGAETQYF. CDR3 sequence (DNA): TGTGCCAGCAGCCCGGGACAGGGTGCGGAGACCCAGTACTTC.